One T cell receptor beta chain is described in this entry. Only a few counts were recorded for this clonotype. It lacks a known antigen. Base-call qualities are not available, and no considerably larger clone is one nucleotide away. The roughly 39 donors, aged roughly 6 to 95 years, were systemically healthy Caucasian individuals from Russia. Each donor gave 8 to 10 milliliters of peripheral blood, collected into EDTA-treated Vacutainer tubes. PBMCs were isolated by Ficoll-Paque density-gradient centrifugation, with at least 6 million obtained per sample. Total RNA, at least 6 micrograms per sample, was extracted from PBMCs with Trizol reagent. For every donor, an aliquot of PBMCs went through flow cytometry to measure the percentages of naive CD45RAhigh/CD27high T cells. V trim: 5 bases; J trim: 4 bases; unmatched bases: 5. CDR1 is given as MNHEY and CDR2 as SVGAGI, both from the germline V gene. From the cysteine up to the phenylalanine, the CDR3 has a length of 14 residues. Kept here is only the CDR3 DNA, which spans 42 bases and is read in frame from base 1.

The sample is drawn from a study of blood T cells in healthy people across ages (dated by TCRdb to between 2014 and 2017). About the study as a whole: In model experiments, roughly one uniquely barcoded TCR beta cDNA molecule per two T cells was captured by template switching. To track age-related changes in TCR beta repertoire diversity, the study relied on deep sequencing normalized with unique cDNA molecular identifiers. Donors were grouped into four age groups: young (average approximately 16 years), middle-aged (less than 40), aged (around 62) and long-lived (around 80). To avoid experimental bias, donors of different ages were randomly spread across the sequencing lanes. For two donors (one aged 18 to 29 and one aged 80 or older), the study analyzed two additional independent replicas of 1 million unique cDNA reads from the same blood draw. General conclusions and limits of the study: Donor CMV infection status was unknown, potentially confounding age-related changes in expanded clonotypes. A strong correlation was found between observed TCR beta diversity and the percentage of naive T cells measured by flow cytometry. The long-lived group showed more naive CD4+ T cells, fewer expanded clones and increased TCR diversity than the aged group, suggesting age selection. Observed TCR beta diversity per million T cells fell roughly linearly with age, and a significant reduction was already apparent by age roughly 41. Estimates of total diversity based on one million sequenced T cells were regarded as lower bounds and as underestimates. Because profiling used bulk unsorted PBMCs, naive and antigen-experienced compartments could not be compared conclusively.

Libraries were built with 5' RACE. For sequencing, an Illumina HiSeq 2500 was employed. A second PCR of roughly 6 to 11 cycles was run with a J-beta primer mix and a sample-barcoded 5' primer. A unique molecular identifier was introduced onto each TCR beta cDNA molecule by a template-switch 5' adaptor carrying 12 random nucleotides. Each sample yielded at least 3 million CDR3-containing paired-end reads. First-strand cDNA was synthesized from all RNA with the Mint cDNA synthesis kit, primed by a TRBC-specific oligonucleotide. All cDNA was treated with uracil-DNA glycosylase and then went through a first 18-cycle PCR with the universal primers M1SS and BC2_uni_R. Per the source publication's procedure: For normalization, 1 million high-quality reads, each with a distinct molecular identifier, were randomly selected from each sample. Reads with shared molecular identifiers were discarded instead of being binned into consensus sequences. CDR3 identification, clonotype clustering and error correction used MiTCR with a Q25 quality threshold and the strictest error-elimination algorithm. Lower-bound total TCR beta diversity was estimated with a nonparametric unseen species model using Euler transformation. TCRdb's own reprocessing of the public reads used fastp at Q25 and MiXCR and kept productive beta chains. All rows with the same CDR3 protein become a single entry with the most common DNA and genes. TCRdb's processing, not the study's, gives the V and J calls here. A total of approximately 1,100,000 distinct CDR3 sequences appear in this sample, under 45% of them only once. The top ten clonotypes cover approximately 20% of the sample.

The material sequenced was blood. This TCR was sampled from a woman between 55 and 75 years old in good health. The rearranged chain carries TRBV6-5 and TRBJ1-2; TRBD1 fits 9 bases in the junction. The CDR3: CASSDTGGSYGYTF. The nucleotides read TGTGCCAGCAGTGACACAGGGGGCAGCTATGGCTACACCTTC.